The clone carrying this TCR beta chain was found once. This CDR3 is 16 amino acids long. Germline CDR1 is MDHEN and CDR2 is SYDVKM. V trimming: 2 bases; J trimming: 2 bases; junction bases outside the gene matches: 5. These data belong to a study of blood T cell repertoires in COVID-19. Study-level background: Samples taken during acute and convalescent COVID-19 were collected in the United States, Italy and Spain.

Some clones are missing from TCRdb's copy, which holds only in-frame ones; the method was immunoSEQ multiplex PCR. The data show approximately 70,000 clones, about nine tenths seen once. Sequencing input: peripheral blood. V usage is TRBV28 and J usage is TRBJ2-3; 9 bases are shared with TRBD2. This sequence was found in a human donor with active COVID-19. The donor label of this sample is uncertain. The CDR3 nucleotides read TGTGCCAGCAGTTTAGGTCTAGCGGGGAACACAGATACGCAGTATTTT. It is translated as CASSLGLAGNTDTQYF.